This T cell receptor beta chain is drawn from a study of response to subunit inactivated influenza vaccine (dated by TCRdb to between 2018 and 2020). For context, the study as a whole: The study used deep quantitative T cell receptor repertoire profiling to track responses to a trivalent subunit inactivated influenza vaccine. General findings and caveats noted by the study authors: The authors suggested that each seasonal influenza vaccination may recruit only a limited number of new T cells.

As to this clonotype: It has no known antigen specificity. Base qualities are not provided; no much larger clone lies one nucleotide away.

V loses 10 bases at its end and J loses 2 bases; junction bases beyond the gene matches: 4. CDR1 and CDR2 were assigned from the germline V gene as SNHLY and FYNNEI. Counted from cysteine to phenylalanine, this CDR3 has 13 amino acids. Only CDR3 DNA is held: 39 bases, read in frame from base 1. Libraries were prepared through RT-PCR. Sequenced using an Illumina HiSeq 2500. TCRdb's own reprocessing of the public reads used fastp at Q25 and MiXCR and kept productive beta chains. Each CDR3 protein appears once, grouped with its most common genes and DNA. In this sample the table shows some 640,000 distinct CDR3 sequences, approximately 13% of which occur a single time. Of the sample, 6.5% to 8.5% is held by the ten largest clones.

This chain joins TRBV2 to TRBJ2-1, and TRBD2 aligns with 8 junction nucleotides. Specimen: PBMCs from blood, collected 14 to 15 days before vaccination. This clonotype was sampled from a man over 45 who received an inactivated influenza vaccine. Donor details come from another sample of the same person, matched by shared clones. The nucleotide sequence is TGTGCCACACCGGGACTAGCCTACAATGAGCAGTTCTTC. This sequence encodes CATPGLAYNEQFF.